This T cell receptor (beta chain) was sequenced for a study of blood T cell repertoires in COVID-19. Study-level information: Nucleic acid was either cDNA or gDNA, and it came from T cells, B-cell-depleted T cells, or PBMCs.

Seattle-derived patients entered the study during active infection and were followed longitudinally. Authors' processing steps: Quantification of nucleated cells was approximated via reference gene primer amplification. Produced via immunoSEQ multiplex PCR; TCRdb's table is partial and in-frame only. V and J calls and clone size follow that table, whereas D and trimming were derived from the DNA. The data hold roughly 120,000 clones, with around 74% observed a single time. This CDR3 comprises 14 residues. Germline V gene data show CDR1 as MNHEY and CDR2 as SVGAGI. The trim removed 4 bases at V and 5 bases at J, leaving 6 bases unmatched.

Input material: peripheral blood. The TCR comes from a man older than 75 with COVID-19, enrolled during active disease. The J gene is TRBJ1-1, the V gene TRBV6-5; 8 bases line up with TRBD1. The CDR3 DNA sequence: TGTGCCAGCAGTTTAGACAGGGGTAGGACTGAAGCTTTCTTT. Its protein is CASSLDRGRTEAFF.